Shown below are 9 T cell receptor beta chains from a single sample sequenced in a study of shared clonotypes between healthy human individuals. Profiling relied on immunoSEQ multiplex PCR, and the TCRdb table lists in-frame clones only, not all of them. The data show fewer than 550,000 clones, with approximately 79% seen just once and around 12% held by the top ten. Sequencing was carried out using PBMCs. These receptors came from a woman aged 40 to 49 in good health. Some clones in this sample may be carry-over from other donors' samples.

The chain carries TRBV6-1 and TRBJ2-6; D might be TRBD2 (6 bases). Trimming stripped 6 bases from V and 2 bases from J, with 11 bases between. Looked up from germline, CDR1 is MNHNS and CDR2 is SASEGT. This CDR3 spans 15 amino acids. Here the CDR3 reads CASSSGGAGANVLTF. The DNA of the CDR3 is TGTGCCAGCAGCTCAGGCGGGGCTGGGGCCAACGTCCTGACTTTC.

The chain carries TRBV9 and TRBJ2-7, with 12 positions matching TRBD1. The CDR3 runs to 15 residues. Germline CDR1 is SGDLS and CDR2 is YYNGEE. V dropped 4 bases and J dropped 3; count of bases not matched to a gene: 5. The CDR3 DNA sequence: TGTGCCAGCAGCACCGGGACAGGGGGCTTCTACGAGCAGTACTTC. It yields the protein CASSTGTGGFYEQYF.

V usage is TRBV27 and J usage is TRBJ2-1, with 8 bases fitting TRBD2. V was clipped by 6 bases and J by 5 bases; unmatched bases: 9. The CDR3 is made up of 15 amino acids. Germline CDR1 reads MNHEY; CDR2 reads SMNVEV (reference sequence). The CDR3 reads CASRGRGLGNNEQFF. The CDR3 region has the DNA TGTGCCAGCAGGGGCCGGGGACTAGGAAACAATGAGCAGTTCTTC.

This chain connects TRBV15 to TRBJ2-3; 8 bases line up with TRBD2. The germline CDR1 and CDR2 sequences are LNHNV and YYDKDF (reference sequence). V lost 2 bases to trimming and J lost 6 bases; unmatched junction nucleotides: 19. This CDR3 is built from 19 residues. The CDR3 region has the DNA TGTGCCACCAGCAGAACAACTGGGGGAGTAGCGGGATATCGGGATACGCAGTATTTT. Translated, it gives CATSRTTGGVAGYRDTQYF.

The CDR3 nucleotides are TGTGCCAGCAGCTATATGAACACCGGGGAGCTGTTTTTT. Its translation: CASSYMNTGELFF. The chain is built from TRBV5-6 and TRBJ2-2; D gene uncertain. V was trimmed by 3 bases and J by 1 base, leaving 4 bases between them. This CDR3 region has 13 residues. Germline-derived CDR1 and CDR2 are SGHDT and YYEEEE.

CDR3 in amino acids: CASSPMAATPDTQYF. The CDR3 DNA reads as TGTGCCAGCAGTCCTATGGCGGCCACGCCAGATACGCAGTATTTT. V gene TRBV6-1 combines with J gene TRBJ2-3; D unresolved. Germline V CDR1 and CDR2: MNHNS, SASEGT. CDR3 length equals 15 residues. Deletions cut 5 bases from V and 4 bases from J, with 16 bases between.

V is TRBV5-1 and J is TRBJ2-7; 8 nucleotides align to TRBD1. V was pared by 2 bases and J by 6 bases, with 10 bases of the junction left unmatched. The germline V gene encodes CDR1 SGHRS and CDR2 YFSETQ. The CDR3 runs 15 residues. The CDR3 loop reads CASSFGQGGLSEQYF. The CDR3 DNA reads TGCGCCAGCAGCTTCGGACAGGGCGGGTTGAGCGAGCAGTACTTC.

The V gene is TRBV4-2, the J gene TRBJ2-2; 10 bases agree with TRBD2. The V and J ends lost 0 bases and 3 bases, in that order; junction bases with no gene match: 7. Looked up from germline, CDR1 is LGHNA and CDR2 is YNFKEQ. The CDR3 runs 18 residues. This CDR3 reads CASSQEPSGSGYTGELFF. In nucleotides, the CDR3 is TGTGCCAGCAGCCAAGAGCCTAGCGGGAGTGGGTACACCGGGGAGCTGTTTTTT.

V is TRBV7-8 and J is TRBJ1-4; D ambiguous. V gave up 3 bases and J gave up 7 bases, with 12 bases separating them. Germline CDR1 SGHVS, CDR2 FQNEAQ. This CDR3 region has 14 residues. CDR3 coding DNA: TGTGCCAGCAGCTTCGCGGGGAGGACTGAAAAACTGTTTTTT. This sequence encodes CASSFAGRTEKLFF. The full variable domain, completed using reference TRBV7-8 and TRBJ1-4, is GAGVSQSPRYKVAKRGQDVALRCDPISGHVSLFWYQQALGQGPEFLTYFQNEAQLDKSGLPSDRFFAERPEGSVSTLKIQRTQQEDSAVYLCASSFAGRTEKLFFGSGTQLSVL.